The 15 T cell receptor beta chains below come from one sample, sequenced in a study of immune cell composition in non-small cell lung cancer. Profiling relied on immunoSEQ multiplex PCR, and the TCRdb table lists in-frame clones only, not all of them. The sample shows roughly 10,000 clones, approximately 64% of them seen only once. Specimen: lung tumor tissue. The receptors were sampled from a human donor with non-small cell lung cancer.

This clone has more than one count but fewer than ten. The rearrangement joins TRBV29-1 to TRBJ2-5; a possible D gene is TRBD1 (6 bases). The CDR3 runs to 12 residues. The germline V gene has CDR1 SQVTM and CDR2 ANQGSEA. The germline V and J ends were trimmed by 4 bases and 5 bases, with 11 bases remaining between them. The CDR3 protein is CSVVSQGETQYF. The CDR3 DNA reads as TGCAGCGTTGTATCGCAGGGGGAGACCCAGTACTTC.

V usage is TRBV9 and J usage is TRBJ2-3, with D perhaps TRBD1 (6 bases). Germline-derived CDR1 and CDR2 are SGDLS and YYNGEE. The CDR3 runs to 13 residues. V was trimmed by 0 bases and J by 6 bases, leaving 8 bases between them. The CDR3 nucleotides read TGTGCCAGCAGCGTAGGAAGGGGGGATACGCAGTATTTT. This codes for CASSVGRGDTQYF.

The chain couples TRBV9 to TRBJ2-2; the D gene is possibly TRBD1 (6 bases). V lost 0 bases to trimming and J lost 4 bases, with 13 bases between them. Germline loops: CDR1 SGDLS, CDR2 YYNGEE. The CDR3 has 16 residues. In DNA, the CDR3 is TGTGCCAGCAGCGTAGACCAGGGGTACGGCACCGGGGAGCTGTTTTTT. As protein: CASSVDQGYGTGELFF.

This chain uses TRBV7-3 with TRBJ1-1; D is ambiguous. The CDR3 extends over 13 amino acids. Trimming took off 5 bases at V and 0 bases at J, with 7 bases between the two ends. Germline CDR1 reads SGHTA; CDR2 reads FQGTGA. The CDR3 DNA sequence: TGTGCCAGCAGCGACTATGTGAACACTGAAGCTTTCTTT. Its protein product is CASSDYVNTEAFF.

The chain recombines TRBV2 with TRBJ1-5; a possible D gene is TRBD1 (5 bases). CDR1 and CDR2 (germline): SNHLY, FYNNEI. Trimming removed 2 bases at V and 3 bases at J, with 14 bases between. The CDR3 is made up of 16 amino acids. The CDR3 here is CASSEMTGPYNQPQHF. Written as DNA, the CDR3 is TGTGCCAGCAGTGAAATGACGGGACCTTACAATCAGCCCCAGCATTTT.

The V call is TRBV10-2, the J call TRBJ2-2; D is perhaps TRBD2 (6 bases). The length of the CDR3 is 14 residues. From germline, CDR1 is WSHSY and CDR2 SAAADI. Trimming removed 7 bases from V and 1 base from J, with 10 bases in between. CDR3 sequence (DNA): TGCGCCAGCAAGGAGGGCCTGAACACCGGGGAGCTGTTTTTT. Translated, it gives CASKEGLNTGELFF.

This clone turned up a few times. CDR3 loop: CASSRDGWGEAFF. CDR3 sequence (DNA): TGCGCCAGCAGCAGGGACGGATGGGGGGAAGCTTTCTTT. This chain connects TRBV5-1 to TRBJ1-1; tentatively, D is TRBD1 (5 bases). CDR1 and CDR2 from the germline V gene are SGHRS and YFSETQ. V was pared by 4 bases and J by 8 bases, with 15 bases between. This CDR3 contains 13 residues.

The genes are TRBV6-5 and TRBJ2-7, with TRBD1 matching over 8 bases. The germline gives CDR1 MNHEY, CDR2 SVGAGI. The CDR3 spans 14 residues. J lost 0 bases, V lost 6 bases, and 4 bases had no gene match. CDR3 coding DNA: TGTGCCAGCAGAAGACAGGGGCACTCCTACGAGCAGTACTTC. Translating it yields CASRRQGHSYEQYF.

This chain joins TRBV5-1 and TRBJ2-5; D is possibly TRBD1 (8 bases). Trimming cost V 1 base and J 3 bases, with 16 bases left between them. The CDR3 covers 16 residues. Germline V gives CDR1 SGHRS, CDR2 YFSETQ. CDR3 sequence (DNA): TGCGCCAGCAGCTTGAGGACAGGGAGGGGAGAAGAGACCCAGTACTTC. Translated, it gives CASSLRTGRGEETQYF.

V and J are TRBV18 and TRBJ2-7; TRBD1 aligns across 8 bases. Losses at the gene ends were 1 base for V and 4 bases for J; bases not matched to a gene: 12. CDR3 length equals 17 residues. Germline CDR1 reads KGHSH; CDR2 reads LQKENI. DNA of the CDR3: TGTGCCAGCTCACCACGGCCAAGCGCAGGGGGCGAGTACGAGCAGTACTTC. This sequence encodes CASSPRPSAGGEYEQYF.

This clone showed up just a few times. This chain connects TRBV9 to TRBJ2-5; 7 bases match TRBD2. With 3 bases clipped from V and 5 bases from J, the junction kept 10 bases outside the gene matches. Germline CDR1 reads SGDLS; CDR2 reads YYNGEE. This CDR3 spans 15 amino acids. CDR3 sequence reads: CASSGYRDYLETQYF. CDR3 bases: TGTGCCAGCAGCGGCTACCGGGACTACTTGGAGACCCAGTACTTC.

The chain carries TRBV7-2 and TRBJ1-5; tentatively, D is TRBD1 (5 bases). The CDR3 covers 14 residues. With 3 bases removed from V and 6 bases from J, the gap between germline ends came to 12 bases. CDR1 is SGHTA and CDR2 is FQGNSA in the germline V gene. The CDR3 coding sequence is TGTGCCAGCAGCTTTGACAGTGAGGTTCAGCCCCAGCATTTT. Protein: CASSFDSEVQPQHF.

This chain links TRBV12-5 with TRBJ1-4; D uncertain. Germline CDR1 is LGHNT and CDR2 is FRNRAP. Trimming shortened V by 1 base and J by 0 bases, and 6 bases separated the two germline ends. The CDR3 spans 15 residues. CDR3 in DNA: TGTGCTAGTGGTTTGGGGGATGCAACTAATGAAAAACTGTTTTTT. Amino acid sequence: CASGLGDATNEKLFF.

The chain employs TRBV5-6 and TRBJ1-3; no firm D call. Trimming shortened V by 4 bases and J by 4 bases, and 9 bases separated the two germline ends. The germline V gene encodes CDR1 SGHDT and CDR2 YYEEEE. CDR3 length equals 13 residues. The CDR3 reads CASSLMSGNTIYF. CDR3 sequence (DNA): TGTGCCAGCAGCCTTATGTCGGGAAACACCATATATTTT.

This sequence joins TRBV5-1 and TRBJ2-3; the match to TRBD1 covers 9 bases. From germline, CDR1 is SGHRS and CDR2 YFSETQ. The CDR3 runs 14 residues. V trimming: 7 bases; J trimming: 1 base; junction bases outside the gene matches: 4. The CDR3 protein is CASGRQGGTDTQYF. In nucleotides, the CDR3 is TGCGCCAGCGGCCGACAGGGGGGCACAGATACGCAGTATTTT. Combining the CDR3 with reference TRBV5-1 and TRBJ2-3 gives the whole variable domain KAGVTQTPRYLIKTRGQQVTLSCSPISGHRSVSWYQQTPGQGLQFLFEYFSETQRNKGNFPGRFSGRQFSNSRSEMNVSTLELGDSALYLCASGRQGGTDTQYFGPGTRLTVL.